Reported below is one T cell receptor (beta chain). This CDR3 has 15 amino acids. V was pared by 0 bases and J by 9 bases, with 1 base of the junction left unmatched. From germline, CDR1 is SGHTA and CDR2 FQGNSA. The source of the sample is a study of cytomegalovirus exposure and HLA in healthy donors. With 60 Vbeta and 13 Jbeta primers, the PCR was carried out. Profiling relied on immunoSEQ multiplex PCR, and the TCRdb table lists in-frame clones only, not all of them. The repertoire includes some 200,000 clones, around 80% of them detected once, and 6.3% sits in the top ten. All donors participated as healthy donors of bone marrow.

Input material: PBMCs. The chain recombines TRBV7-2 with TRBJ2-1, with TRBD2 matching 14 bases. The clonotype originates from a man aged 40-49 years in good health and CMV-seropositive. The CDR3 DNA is TGTGCCAGCAGCTTAGCGGGGACTAGCGGGGGTGAGCAGTTCTTC. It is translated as CASSLAGTSGGEQFF. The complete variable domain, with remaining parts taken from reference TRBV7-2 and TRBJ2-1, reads GAGVSQSPSNKVTEKGKDVELRCDPISGHTALYWYRQSLGQGLEFLIYFQGNSAPDKSGLPSDRFSAERTGGSVSTLTIQRTQQEDSAVYLCASSLAGTSGGEQFFGPGTRLTVL.